Listed below are T cell receptor beta chains from one sample, sequenced in a study of glioma-infiltrating T cells after dendritic cell vaccination. The data were produced by immunoSEQ multiplex PCR, yet TCRdb's version contains in-frame clones alone and is incomplete. The sample carries 80,000 to 95,000 clones, more than 75% recorded once. This specimen consisted of blood, obtained before dendritic cell vaccination. Source of these receptors: a human donor with glioblastoma. Both conserved end residues are part of each CDR3. D genes are given only for firm matches. Where a row states a size, it is once, few, many or the class of an expanded clone; other rows omit it.

d_gene,j_gene,abundance,v_gene,CDR3aa,CDR3nt
TRBD1,TRBJ1-2,-,TRBV14,CASSLGTGHYGYTF,TGTGCCAGCAGCCTTGGGACAGGGCACTATGGCTACACCTTC
-,TRBJ2-5,-,TRBV18,CASSPRLGETQYF,TGTGCCAGCTCACCACGCCTAGGAGAGACCCAGTACTTC
-,TRBJ2-5,-,TRBV7-2,CASSFRVRAPSTQYF,TGTGCCAGCAGCTTCAGGGTTCGTGCCCCTTCGACCCAGTACTTC
TRBD2,TRBJ2-2,-,TRBV7-9,CASSPGAREGNTGELFF,TGTGCCAGCAGCCCGGGAGCCCGGGAGGGGAACACCGGGGAGCTGTTTTTT
TRBD2,TRBJ2-3,-,TRBV5-1,CASNVGGISTDTQYF,TGCGCCAGCAATGTCGGGGGGATTAGCACAGATACGCAGTATTTT
-,TRBJ1-4,-,TRBV27,CASSSYAGDLKEKLFF,TGTGCCAGCAGTTCATACGCAGGGGATCTAAAGGAAAAACTGTTTTTT
TRBD1,TRBJ2-1,-,TRBV10-3,CAINSGQADEQFF,TGTGCCATCAATTCCGGACAGGCGGATGAGCAGTTCTTC
-,TRBJ1-5,-,TRBV6-6,CASASGGSMDQPQHF,TGTGCCAGCGCAAGTGGGGGGTCCATGGATCAGCCCCAGCATTTT
TRBD1,TRBJ1-5,-,TRBV19,CASSVEQGGGQPQHF,TGTGCCAGTAGCGTTGAACAGGGGGGCGGTCAGCCCCAGCATTTT
-,TRBJ2-7,-,TRBV5-5,CASSTDTRMGRYEQYF,TGTGCCAGCAGCACCGACACTCGTATGGGCAGGTACGAGCAGTACTTC
-,TRBJ2-1,-,TRBV4-1,CASSQSPGKSYNEQFF,TGCGCCAGCAGCCAGTCACCAGGGAAATCCTACAATGAGCAGTTCTTC
-,TRBJ1-2,-,TRBV5-1,CASSLRGQLSNYGYTF,TGCGCCAGCAGCTTGAGAGGGCAGCTCTCTAACTATGGCTACACCTTC
-,TRBJ1-2,-,TRBV2,CAGDEQGYGYTF,TGTGCCGGCGACGAACAGGGATATGGCTACACCTTC
-,TRBJ1-2,-,TRBV5-8,CASSLGPYGYTF,TGTGCCAGCAGCTTGGGTCCTTATGGCTACACCTTC
-,TRBJ1-1,-,TRBV6-5,CASSYGQYMNTEAFF,TGTGCCAGCAGTTACGGGCAGTACATGAACACTGAAGCTTTCTTT
TRBD2,TRBJ2-1,-,TRBV7-2,CASSLSGTLGNEQFF,TGTGCCAGCAGCTTAAGCGGGACTTTAGGGAATGAGCAGTTCTTC
TRBD1,TRBJ1-1,-,TRBV6-1,CASSEDSTGALLLLEAFF,TGTGCCAGCAGTGAGGATTCGACAGGGGCGCTATTACTCCTTGAAGCTTTCTTT
-,TRBJ2-7,once,TRBV29-1,CSVSGKPSEQYF,TGCAGCGTTTCGGGTAAGCCATCCGAGCAGTACTTC
-,TRBJ1-1,-,TRBV6-1,CASSLTGMRTEAFF,TGTGCCAGCAGCCTTACAGGGATGAGGACTGAAGCTTTCTTT
TRBD1,TRBJ1-3,-,TRBV7-9,CASSLNPGTGLSGNTIYF,TGTGCCAGCAGCTTAAACCCCGGGACAGGACTCTCTGGAAACACCATATATTTT
-,TRBJ1-3,-,TRBV9,CASSKQGLPFTIYF,TGTGCCAGCAGCAAACAAGGACTCCCTTTCACCATATATTTT
TRBD2,TRBJ2-7,-,TRBV11-2,CASSSRREGEQYF,TGTGCCAGCAGCTCCCGACGGGAGGGAGAGCAGTACTTC
TRBD2,TRBJ2-7,-,TRBV19,CASSPRLAGDEQYF,TGTGCCAGTAGTCCCCGACTAGCGGGGGACGAGCAGTACTTC
TRBD1,TRBJ1-1,-,TRBV18,CASSPPTGGMNTEAFF,TGTGCCAGCTCACCACCGACAGGGGGGATGAACACTGAAGCTTTCTTT
TRBD1,TRBJ1-2,-,TRBV14,CASSQGQGARGYTF,TGTGCCAGCAGCCAAGGCCAGGGGGCGCGCGGCTACACCTTC
-,TRBJ1-2,few,TRBV13,CASRAGGRNYGYTF,TGTGCCAGCCGCGCCGGGGGACGTAACTATGGCTACACCTTC
-,TRBJ2-3,once,TRBV5-1,CASSGEGTDTQYF,TGCGCCAGCAGCGGGGAGGGCACAGATACGCAGTATTTT
-,TRBJ1-1,once,TRBV13,CASSSNVQIDTEAFF,TGTGCCAGCAGCTCAAATGTCCAGATCGACACTGAAGCTTTCTTT
TRBD2,TRBJ2-5,-,TRBV11-2,CASSPTSGGEETQYF,TGTGCCAGCAGTCCAACTAGCGGGGGGGAGGAGACCCAGTACTTC
-,TRBJ1-2,-,TRBV30,CAWKTQGDYGYTF,TGTGCCTGGAAAACACAGGGAGACTATGGCTACACCTTC
-,TRBJ2-7,-,TRBV18,CASSPQGGGSYEQYF,TGTGCCAGCTCACCACAGGGGGGGGGCTCCTACGAGCAGTACTTC
-,TRBJ2-3,-,TRBV5-5,CASSFSGSTDTQYF,TGTGCCAGCAGCTTTAGCGGTAGCACAGATACGCAGTATTTT
TRBD1,TRBJ1-2,-,TRBV5-6,CASSLPGQRRSNYGYTF,TGTGCCAGCAGCCTGCCGGGACAGAGGCGCTCTAACTATGGCTACACCTTC
TRBD2,TRBJ2-5,-,TRBV7-2,CASSLGGTSGGHQETQYF,TGTGCCAGCAGCTTAGGGGGGACTAGCGGGGGACACCAAGAGACCCAGTACTTC
-,TRBJ2-7,-,TRBV5-6,CASSPAGYEQYF,TGTGCCAGCAGCCCCGCCGGCTACGAGCAGTACTTC
TRBD2,TRBJ2-7,-,TRBV6-1,CASSEKLAGGYRSYEQYF,TGTGCCAGCAGTGAGAAGCTAGCGGGAGGATATCGGTCCTACGAGCAGTACTTC
TRBD1,TRBJ2-2,-,TRBV2,CASSPGTGGNTGELFF,TGTGCCAGCAGCCCAGGGACAGGGGGAAACACCGGGGAGCTGTTTTTT
-,TRBJ2-3,-,TRBV5-8,CASSALADTQYF,TGTGCCAGCAGCGCACTTGCAGATACGCAGTATTTT
-,TRBJ1-3,-,TRBV11-1,CASSLDGSSGNTIYF,TGTGCCAGCAGCCTAGACGGGAGCTCTGGAAACACCATATATTTT
-,TRBJ1-5,-,TRBV2,CASSDHPGDSNQPQHF,TGTGCCAGCAGCGATCACCCGGGGGATAGCAATCAGCCCCAGCATTTT
-,TRBJ2-3,-,TRBV9,CASSVALAGTDTQYF,TGTGCCAGCAGCGTAGCGCTAGCAGGCACAGATACGCAGTATTTT
TRBD2,TRBJ2-1,-,TRBV19,CASSPSSGPNNEQFF,TGTGCCAGTAGTCCGTCTAGCGGACCGAACAATGAGCAGTTCTTC
-,TRBJ2-1,few,TRBV6-6,CASSQTLRAFKQFF,TGTGCCAGCAGTCAAACCCTACGCGCGTTCAAGCAGTTCTTC
TRBD1,TRBJ1-1,once,TRBV29-1,CSVVRDSNTEAFF,TGCAGCGTTGTCCGGGACAGCAACACTGAAGCTTTCTTT
TRBD2,TRBJ2-1,-,TRBV7-9,CASSLATKLALSSYNEQFF,TGTGCCAGCAGCTTGGCGACTAAACTAGCGCTTAGCTCCTACAATGAGCAGTTCTTC
-,TRBJ2-5,-,TRBV7-6,CASSLADRQETQYF,TGTGCCAGCAGCTTAGCGGACAGACAAGAGACCCAGTACTTC
-,TRBJ2-1,-,TRBV11-2,CASSLTGNEQFF,TGTGCCAGCAGCTTAACAGGGAATGAGCAGTTCTTC
TRBD1,TRBJ1-1,once,TRBV6-5,CASSSRGPPSAFF,TGTGCCAGCAGCTCCAGGGGGCCCCCTTCGGCTTTCTTT
-,TRBJ1-6,-,TRBV7-2,CASSLAGRGNSPLHF,TGTGCCAGCAGCTTAGCCGGGAGGGGAAATTCACCCCTCCACTTT
-,TRBJ2-7,-,TRBV6-5,CAAQGTPGEQYF,TGTGCCGCACAGGGTACCCCCGGCGAGCAGTACTTC
-,TRBJ2-7,-,TRBV5-4,CASSVGTGSYEQYF,TGTGCCAGCAGCGTTGGGACTGGTTCCTACGAGCAGTACTTC
-,TRBJ1-2,-,TRBV6-6,CASSSQGNYGYTF,TGTGCCAGCAGTTCTCAGGGGAACTATGGCTACACCTTC
-,TRBJ2-7,-,TRBV11-3,CASSSEAHEQYF,TGTGCCAGCAGCTCAGAAGCTCACGAGCAGTACTTC
-,TRBJ2-3,-,TRBV7-8,CASTWLGGGLTDTQYF,TGTGCCAGCACCTGGCTAGGGGGGGGGCTCACAGATACGCAGTATTTT
-,TRBJ2-5,-,TRBV13,CASSGGARQETQYF,TGTGCCAGCAGCGGTGGGGCTAGACAAGAGACCCAGTACTTC
TRBD2,TRBJ2-1,-,TRBV5-4,CASSPGLENNEQFF,TGTGCCAGCAGCCCGGGACTAGAAAACAATGAGCAGTTCTTC
-,TRBJ1-2,-,TRBV4-1,CASSQGFGGQRRYGYTF,TGCGCCAGCAGCCAGGGGTTTGGAGGACAGCGAAGGTATGGCTACACCTTC
TRBD1,TRBJ2-7,-,TRBV7-9,CASSIPGTGNYEQYF,TGTGCCAGCAGCATTCCCGGGACAGGGAACTACGAGCAGTACTTC
-,TRBJ1-2,-,TRBV4-3,CASSQDRTATYGYTF,TGCGCCAGCAGCCAAGATAGGACAGCTACTTATGGCTACACCTTC